A selection of T cell receptor beta chains follows, all from one sample in a study of T cell repertoires in cytomegalovirus infection. One entry per CDR3 protein results from TCRdb running MiXCR on the reads. In the table there are 310,000 or so distinct CDR3 sequences, roughly a sixth of which are singletons. Sequences were obtained from PBMCs. The receptors come from a human donor in good health (CMV status not recorded). Some clones in this sample may be carry-over from other donors' samples. CDR3s include the opening cysteine and the closing phenylalanine or tryptophan. D genes are given only for firm matches. Size is stated for part of the rows, as once, few or many counts, or as a class when the clone is expanded.

j_call	v_call	d_call	clone_size	cdr3_nt	cdr3_aa
TRBJ2-2	TRBV12-3/TRBV12-4	-	few	TGTGCCAGCAGCACTCTGGGAGCAAACACCGGGGAGCTGTTTTTT	CASSTLGANTGELFF
TRBJ1-2	TRBV12-3/TRBV12-4	-	-	TGTGCCAGCAGTTTTGACAGCAATAACTATGGCTACACCTTC	CASSFDSNNYGYTF
TRBJ1-2	TRBV10-3	-	many	TGTGCCATCGGTGTAGGGGATAACTATGGCTACACCTTC	CAIGVGDNYGYTF
TRBJ2-7	TRBV6-5	TRBD1	-	TGTGCCAGCAGTTACGAGGGACAGGGGGCGATGTACGAGCAGTACTTC	CASSYEGQGAMYEQYF
TRBJ2-1	TRBV7-2	-	many	TGTGCCAGCAGCTTAGTTTGGGTCTACAATGAGCAGTTCTTC	CASSLVWVYNEQFF
TRBJ2-3	TRBV7-6	TRBD2	many	TGTGCCAGCAGCCAACGGGGACTAGAGGGCACAGATACGCAGTATTTT	CASSQRGLEGTDTQYF
TRBJ2-7	TRBV5-4	-	many	TGTGCCAGCAGCGAGAACTCCTACGAGCAGTACTTC	CASSENSYEQYF
TRBJ2-1	TRBV7-2	-	many	TGTGCCAGCAGCTTATATCCGGGGGGCCAGTTCTTC	CASSLYPGGQFF
TRBJ1-2	TRBV5-1	-	-	TGCGCCAGCAGCTTGGCTCTAGGACTTCCCTATGGCTACACCTTC	CASSLALGLPYGYTF
TRBJ1-2	TRBV27	-	-	TGTGCCAGCAGTCCACAGGGAAATTTGGGCTATGGCTACACCTTC	CASSPQGNLGYGYTF
TRBJ1-6	TRBV7-2	-	many	TGTGCCAGCAGCTTAACGACAGGACGTGGGGGCTCCTATAATTCACCCCTCCACTTT	CASSLTTGRGGSYNSPLHF
TRBJ2-1	TRBV28	-	-	TGTGCCAGCAGTTGGGGGGGCGTGTACAATGAGCAGTTCTTC	CASSWGGVYNEQFF
TRBJ2-5	TRBV7-2	-	many	TGTGCCAGCAGCACGGGACAACTAAAAGAGACCCAGTACTTC	CASSTGQLKETQYF
TRBJ1-4	TRBV2	-	few	TGTGCCAGCAGTTACGACAGCATCCGGCCAAAACTGTTTTTT	CASSYDSIRPKLFF
TRBJ1-4	TRBV27	-	-	TGTGCCAGCAGTCCTACAGGGTCTTCTAATGAAAAACTGTTTTTT	CASSPTGSSNEKLFF
TRBJ1-4	TRBV18	-	-	TGTGCCAGCTCGCGGGATTACACGAATGAAAAACTGTTTTTT	CASSRDYTNEKLFF
TRBJ2-7	TRBV2	-	-	TGTGCCAGCAGTGAGTGGACTTCCGCATTCCGAGGCGAGCAGTACTTC	CASSEWTSAFRGEQYF
TRBJ2-7	TRBV24-1	-	few	TGTGCCACCAGTGATCGAAACCGAGGGGAGCAGTACTTC	CATSDRNRGEQYF
TRBJ1-4	TRBV11-2	TRBD1	-	TGTGCCAGCAGCTTACCCCCCCCGGGACAGCAAAATGAAAAACTGTTTTTT	CASSLPPPGQQNEKLFF